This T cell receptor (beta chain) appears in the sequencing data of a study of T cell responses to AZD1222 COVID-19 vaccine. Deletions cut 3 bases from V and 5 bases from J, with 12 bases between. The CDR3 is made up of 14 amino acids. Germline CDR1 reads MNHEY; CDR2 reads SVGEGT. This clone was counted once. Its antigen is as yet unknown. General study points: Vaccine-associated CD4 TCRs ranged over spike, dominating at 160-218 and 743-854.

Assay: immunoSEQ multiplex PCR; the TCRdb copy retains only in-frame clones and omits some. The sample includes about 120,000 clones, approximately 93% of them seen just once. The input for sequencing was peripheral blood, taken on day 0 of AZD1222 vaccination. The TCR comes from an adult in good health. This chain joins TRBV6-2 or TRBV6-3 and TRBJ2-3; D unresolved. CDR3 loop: CASSYLQLGDTQYF. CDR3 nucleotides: TGTGCCAGCAGTTATCTCCAATTAGGAGATACGCAGTATTTT.